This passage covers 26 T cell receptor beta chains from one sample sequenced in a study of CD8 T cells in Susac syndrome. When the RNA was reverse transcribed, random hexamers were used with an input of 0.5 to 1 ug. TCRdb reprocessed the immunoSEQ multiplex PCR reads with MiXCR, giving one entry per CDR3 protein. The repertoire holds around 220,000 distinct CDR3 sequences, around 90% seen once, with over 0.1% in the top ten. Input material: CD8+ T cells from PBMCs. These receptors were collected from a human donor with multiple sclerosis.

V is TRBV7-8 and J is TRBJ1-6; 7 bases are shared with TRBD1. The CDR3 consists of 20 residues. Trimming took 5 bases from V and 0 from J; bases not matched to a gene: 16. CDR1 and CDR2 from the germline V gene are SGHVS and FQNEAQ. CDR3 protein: CASSPEVGGPLSSYNSPLHF. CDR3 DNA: TGTGCCAGCAGCCCGGAGGTAGGGGGCCCCCTGAGCTCCTATAATTCACCCCTCCACTTT.

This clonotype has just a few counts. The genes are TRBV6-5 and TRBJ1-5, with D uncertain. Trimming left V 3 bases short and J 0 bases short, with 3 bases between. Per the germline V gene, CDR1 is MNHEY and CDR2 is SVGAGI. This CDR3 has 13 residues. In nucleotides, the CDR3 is TGTGCCAGCAGTTATTCTAGCAATCAGCCCCAGCATTTT. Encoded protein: CASSYSSNQPQHF.

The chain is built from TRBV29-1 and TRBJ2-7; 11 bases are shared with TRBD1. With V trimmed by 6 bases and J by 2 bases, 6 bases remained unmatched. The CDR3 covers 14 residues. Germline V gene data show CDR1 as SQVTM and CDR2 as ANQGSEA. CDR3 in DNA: TGCAGCGTCCTACCGGGACAGGGGGCCTACGAGCAGTACTTC. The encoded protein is CSVLPGQGAYEQYF.

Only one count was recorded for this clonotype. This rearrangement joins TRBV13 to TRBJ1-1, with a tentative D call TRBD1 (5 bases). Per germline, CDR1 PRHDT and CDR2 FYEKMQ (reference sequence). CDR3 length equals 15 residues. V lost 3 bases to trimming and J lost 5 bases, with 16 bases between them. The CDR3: CASSFASGGGTEAFF. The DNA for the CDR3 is TGTGCCAGCAGCTTTGCGTCCGGGGGGGGGACTGAAGCTTTCTTT.

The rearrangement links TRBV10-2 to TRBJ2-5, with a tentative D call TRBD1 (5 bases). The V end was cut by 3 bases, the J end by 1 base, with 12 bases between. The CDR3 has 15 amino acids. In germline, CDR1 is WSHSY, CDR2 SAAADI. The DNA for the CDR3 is TGCGCCAGCAGTGAAGACAGTGTAACCCAAGAGACCCAGTACTTC. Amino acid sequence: CASSEDSVTQETQYF.

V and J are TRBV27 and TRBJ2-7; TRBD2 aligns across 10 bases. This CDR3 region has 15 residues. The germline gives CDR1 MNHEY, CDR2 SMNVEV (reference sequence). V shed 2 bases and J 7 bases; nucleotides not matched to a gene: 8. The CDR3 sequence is CASSLIAGGIWEQYF. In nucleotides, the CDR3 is TGTGCCAGCAGTTTAATAGCGGGAGGAATTTGGGAGCAGTACTTC.

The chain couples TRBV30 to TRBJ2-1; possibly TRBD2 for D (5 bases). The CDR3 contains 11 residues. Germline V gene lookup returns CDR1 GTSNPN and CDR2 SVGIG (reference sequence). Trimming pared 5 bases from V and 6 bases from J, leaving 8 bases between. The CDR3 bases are TGTGCCTGGGGACTGATCAATGAGCAGTTCTTC. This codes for CAWGLINEQFF. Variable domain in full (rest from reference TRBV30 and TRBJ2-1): SQTIHQWPATLVQPVGSPLSLECTVEGTSNPNLYWYRQAAGRGLQLLFYSVGIGQISSEVPQNLSASRPQDRQFILSSKKLLLSDSGFYLCAWGLINEQFFGPGTRLTVL.

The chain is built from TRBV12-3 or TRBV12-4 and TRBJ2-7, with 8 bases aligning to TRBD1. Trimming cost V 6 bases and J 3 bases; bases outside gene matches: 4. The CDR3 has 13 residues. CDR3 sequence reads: CASSSGTGYEQYF. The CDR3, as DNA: TGTGCCAGCAGCTCCGGGACAGGCTACGAGCAGTACTTC.

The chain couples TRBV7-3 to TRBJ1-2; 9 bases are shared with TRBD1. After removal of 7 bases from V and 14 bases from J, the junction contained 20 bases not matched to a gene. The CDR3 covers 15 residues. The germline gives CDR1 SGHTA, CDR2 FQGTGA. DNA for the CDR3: TGTGCCAGCACCCCGGGACTGGGGACAGGGAACGTGGTGACCTTC. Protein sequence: CASTPGLGTGNVVTF.

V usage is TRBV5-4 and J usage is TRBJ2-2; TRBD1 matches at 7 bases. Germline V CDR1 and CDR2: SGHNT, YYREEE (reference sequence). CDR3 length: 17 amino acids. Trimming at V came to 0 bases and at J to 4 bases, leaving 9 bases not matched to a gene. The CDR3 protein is CASSLVGVTGRTGELFF. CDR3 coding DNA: TGTGCCAGCAGCTTGGTGGGGGTGACAGGGCGCACCGGGGAGCTGTTTTTT.

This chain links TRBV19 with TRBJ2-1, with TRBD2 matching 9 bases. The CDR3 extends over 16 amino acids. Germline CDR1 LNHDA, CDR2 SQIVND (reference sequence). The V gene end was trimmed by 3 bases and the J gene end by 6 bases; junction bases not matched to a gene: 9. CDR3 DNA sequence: TGTGCCAGTAGTATTTTAGCGGGAGTACGGATCAATGAGCAGTTCTTC. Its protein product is CASSILAGVRINEQFF.

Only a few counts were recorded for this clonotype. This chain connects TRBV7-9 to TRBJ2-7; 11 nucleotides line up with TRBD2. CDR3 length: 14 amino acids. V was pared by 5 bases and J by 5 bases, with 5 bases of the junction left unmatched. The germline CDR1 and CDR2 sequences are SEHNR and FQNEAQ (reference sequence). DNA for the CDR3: TGTGCCAGCAGCCATACTAGCGGGAGTAACGAGCAGTACTTC. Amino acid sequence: CASSHTSGSNEQYF.

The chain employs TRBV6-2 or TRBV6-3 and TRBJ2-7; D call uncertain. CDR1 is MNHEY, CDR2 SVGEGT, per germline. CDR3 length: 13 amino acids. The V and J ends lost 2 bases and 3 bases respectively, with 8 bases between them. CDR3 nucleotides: TGTGCCAGCAGTTACGGAATCTTCTACGAGCAGTACTTC. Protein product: CASSYGIFYEQYF.

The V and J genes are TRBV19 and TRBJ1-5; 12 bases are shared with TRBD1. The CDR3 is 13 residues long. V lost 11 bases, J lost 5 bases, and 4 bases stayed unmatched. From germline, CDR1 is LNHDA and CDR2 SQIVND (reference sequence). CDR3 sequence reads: CASWDRGHQPQHF. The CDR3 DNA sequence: TGTGCCTCATGGGACAGGGGGCATCAGCCCCAGCATTTT.

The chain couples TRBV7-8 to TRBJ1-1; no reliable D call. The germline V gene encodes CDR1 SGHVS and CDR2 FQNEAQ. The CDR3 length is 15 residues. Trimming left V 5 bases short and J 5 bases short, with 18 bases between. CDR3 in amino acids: CASSLEYEASTEAFF. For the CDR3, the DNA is TGTGCCAGCAGCCTCGAGTACGAAGCAAGTACTGAAGCTTTCTTT. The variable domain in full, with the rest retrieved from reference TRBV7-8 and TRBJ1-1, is GAGVSQSPRYKVAKRGQDVALRCDPISGHVSLFWYQQALGQGPEFLTYFQNEAQLDKSGLPSDRFFAERPEGSVSTLKIQRTQQEDSAVYLCASSLEYEASTEAFFGQGTRLTVV.

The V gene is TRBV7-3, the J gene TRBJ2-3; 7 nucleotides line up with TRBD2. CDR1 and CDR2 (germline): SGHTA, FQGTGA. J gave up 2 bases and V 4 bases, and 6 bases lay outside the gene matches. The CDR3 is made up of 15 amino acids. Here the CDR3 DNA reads TGTGCCAGCAGCTCGAGCGGGACGCTCACAGATACGCAGTATTTT. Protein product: CASSSSGTLTDTQYF. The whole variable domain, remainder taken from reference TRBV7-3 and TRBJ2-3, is GAGVSQTPSNKVTEKGKYVELRCDPISGHTALYWYRQSLGQGPEFLIYFQGTGAADDSGLPNDRFFAVRPEGSVSTLKIQRTERGDSAVYLCASSSSGTLTDTQYFGPGTRLTVL.

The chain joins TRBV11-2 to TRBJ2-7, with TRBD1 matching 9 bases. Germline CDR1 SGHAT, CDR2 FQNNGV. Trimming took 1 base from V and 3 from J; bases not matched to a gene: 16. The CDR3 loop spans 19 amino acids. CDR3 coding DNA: TGTGCCAGCAGCTTAGTTCGACCGGGACAGGGTCTCATCTACTACGAGCAGTACTTC. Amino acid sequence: CASSLVRPGQGLIYYEQYF.

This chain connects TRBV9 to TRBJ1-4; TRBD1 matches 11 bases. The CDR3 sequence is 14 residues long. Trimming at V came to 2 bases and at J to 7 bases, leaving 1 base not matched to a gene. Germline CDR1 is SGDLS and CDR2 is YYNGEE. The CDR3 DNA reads TGTGCCAGCAGCGTCGGGACAGGGGGTGAAAAACTGTTTTTT. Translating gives CASSVGTGGEKLFF.

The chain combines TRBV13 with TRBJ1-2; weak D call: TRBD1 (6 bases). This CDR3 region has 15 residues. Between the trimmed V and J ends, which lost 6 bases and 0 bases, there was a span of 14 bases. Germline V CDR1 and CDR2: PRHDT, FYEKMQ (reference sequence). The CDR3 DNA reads TGTGCCAGCAGGAATCAGGGGAGGGCTAACTATGGCTACACCTTC. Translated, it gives CASRNQGRANYGYTF. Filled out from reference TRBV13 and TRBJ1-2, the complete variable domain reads AAGVIQSPRHLIKEKRETATLKCYPIPRHDTVYWYQQGPGQDPQFLISFYEKMQSDKGSIPDRFSAQQFSDYHSELNMSSLELGDSALYFCASRNQGRANYGYTFGSGTRLTVV.

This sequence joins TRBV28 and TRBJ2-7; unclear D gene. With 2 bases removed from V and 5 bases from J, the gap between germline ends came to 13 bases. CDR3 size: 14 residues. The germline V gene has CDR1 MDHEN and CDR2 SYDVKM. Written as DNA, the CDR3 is TGTGCCAGCAGTTTAAGTCGGTGGGTCGACGAGCAGTACTTC. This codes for CASSLSRWVDEQYF.

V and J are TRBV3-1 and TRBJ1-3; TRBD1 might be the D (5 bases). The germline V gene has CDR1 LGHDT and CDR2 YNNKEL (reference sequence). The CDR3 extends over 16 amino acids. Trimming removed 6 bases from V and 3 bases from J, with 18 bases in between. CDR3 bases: TGTGCCAGCAGTGACACAGTGGGGGAAGGTGGAAACACCATATATTTT. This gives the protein CASSDTVGEGGNTIYF.

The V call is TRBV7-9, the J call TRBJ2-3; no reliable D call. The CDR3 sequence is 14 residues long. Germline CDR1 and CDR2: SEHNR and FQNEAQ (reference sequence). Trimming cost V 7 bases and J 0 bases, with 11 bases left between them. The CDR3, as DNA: TGTGCCAGCAAAGCCGGGCCGAGCACAGATACGCAGTATTTT. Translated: CASKAGPSTDTQYF.

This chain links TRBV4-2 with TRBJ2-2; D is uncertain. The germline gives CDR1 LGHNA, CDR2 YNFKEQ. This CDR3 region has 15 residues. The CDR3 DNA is TGTGCTTGCAGCCAAGTTTTGGGGAACACCGGGGAGCTGTTTTTT. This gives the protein CACSQVLGNTGELFF.

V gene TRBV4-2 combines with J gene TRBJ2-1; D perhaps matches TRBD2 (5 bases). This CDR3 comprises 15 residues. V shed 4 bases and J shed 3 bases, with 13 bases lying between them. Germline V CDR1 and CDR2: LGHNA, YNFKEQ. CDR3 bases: TGTGCCAGCAGCCCGGAGGCCAGGAGCTACAATGAGCAGTTCTTC. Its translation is CASSPEARSYNEQFF.

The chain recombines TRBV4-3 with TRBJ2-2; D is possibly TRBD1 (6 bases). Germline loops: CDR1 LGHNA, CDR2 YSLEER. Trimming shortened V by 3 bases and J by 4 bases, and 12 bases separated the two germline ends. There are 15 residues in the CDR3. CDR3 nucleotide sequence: TGCGCCAGCAGCCACCTACAGGGAAGCACCGGGGAGCTGTTTTTT. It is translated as CASSHLQGSTGELFF.

The CDR3 region has the DNA TGCGCCAGCAGCTTGGTCCTAGCGGGGGGCGAAACCGTGGGCAATGAGCAGTTCTTC. It encodes CASSLVLAGGETVGNEQFF. The V gene is TRBV5-1, the J gene TRBJ2-1, with 11 positions matching TRBD2. V dropped 0 bases and J dropped 6; count of bases not matched to a gene: 14. The CDR3 runs 19 residues. The germline gives CDR1 SGHRS, CDR2 YFSETQ.